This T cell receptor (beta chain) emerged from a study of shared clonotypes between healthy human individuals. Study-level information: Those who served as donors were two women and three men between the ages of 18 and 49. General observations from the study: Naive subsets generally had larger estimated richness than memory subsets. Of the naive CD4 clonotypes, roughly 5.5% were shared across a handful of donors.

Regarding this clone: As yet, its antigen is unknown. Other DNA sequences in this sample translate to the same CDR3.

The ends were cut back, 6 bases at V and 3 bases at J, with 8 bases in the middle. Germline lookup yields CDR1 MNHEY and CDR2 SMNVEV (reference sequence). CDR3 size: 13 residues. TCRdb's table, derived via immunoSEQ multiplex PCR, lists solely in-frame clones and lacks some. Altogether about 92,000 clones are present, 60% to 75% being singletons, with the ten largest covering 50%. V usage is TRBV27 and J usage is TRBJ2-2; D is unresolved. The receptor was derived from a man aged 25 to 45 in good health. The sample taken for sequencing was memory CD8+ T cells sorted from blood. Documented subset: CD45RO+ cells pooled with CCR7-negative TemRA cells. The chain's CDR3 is CASSLLDTGELFF. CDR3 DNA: TGTGCCAGCAGCCTTCTAGACACCGGGGAGCTGTTTTTT.